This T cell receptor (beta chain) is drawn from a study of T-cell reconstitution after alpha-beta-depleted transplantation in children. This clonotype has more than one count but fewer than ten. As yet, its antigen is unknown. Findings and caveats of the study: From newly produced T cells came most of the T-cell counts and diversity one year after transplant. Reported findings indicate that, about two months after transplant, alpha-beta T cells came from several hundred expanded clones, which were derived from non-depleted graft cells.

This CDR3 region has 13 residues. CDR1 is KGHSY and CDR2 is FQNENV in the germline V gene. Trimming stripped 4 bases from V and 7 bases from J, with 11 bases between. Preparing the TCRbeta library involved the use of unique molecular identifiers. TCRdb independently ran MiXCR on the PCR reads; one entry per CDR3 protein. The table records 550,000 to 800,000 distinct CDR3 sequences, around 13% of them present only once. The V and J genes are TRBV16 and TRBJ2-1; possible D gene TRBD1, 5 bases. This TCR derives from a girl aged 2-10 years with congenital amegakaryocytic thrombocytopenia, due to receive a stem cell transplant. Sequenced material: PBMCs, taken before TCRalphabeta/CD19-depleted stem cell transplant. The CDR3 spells CASSPQQENEQFF. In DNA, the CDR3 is TGTGCCAGCAGCCCCCAACAGGAAAATGAGCAGTTCTTC.